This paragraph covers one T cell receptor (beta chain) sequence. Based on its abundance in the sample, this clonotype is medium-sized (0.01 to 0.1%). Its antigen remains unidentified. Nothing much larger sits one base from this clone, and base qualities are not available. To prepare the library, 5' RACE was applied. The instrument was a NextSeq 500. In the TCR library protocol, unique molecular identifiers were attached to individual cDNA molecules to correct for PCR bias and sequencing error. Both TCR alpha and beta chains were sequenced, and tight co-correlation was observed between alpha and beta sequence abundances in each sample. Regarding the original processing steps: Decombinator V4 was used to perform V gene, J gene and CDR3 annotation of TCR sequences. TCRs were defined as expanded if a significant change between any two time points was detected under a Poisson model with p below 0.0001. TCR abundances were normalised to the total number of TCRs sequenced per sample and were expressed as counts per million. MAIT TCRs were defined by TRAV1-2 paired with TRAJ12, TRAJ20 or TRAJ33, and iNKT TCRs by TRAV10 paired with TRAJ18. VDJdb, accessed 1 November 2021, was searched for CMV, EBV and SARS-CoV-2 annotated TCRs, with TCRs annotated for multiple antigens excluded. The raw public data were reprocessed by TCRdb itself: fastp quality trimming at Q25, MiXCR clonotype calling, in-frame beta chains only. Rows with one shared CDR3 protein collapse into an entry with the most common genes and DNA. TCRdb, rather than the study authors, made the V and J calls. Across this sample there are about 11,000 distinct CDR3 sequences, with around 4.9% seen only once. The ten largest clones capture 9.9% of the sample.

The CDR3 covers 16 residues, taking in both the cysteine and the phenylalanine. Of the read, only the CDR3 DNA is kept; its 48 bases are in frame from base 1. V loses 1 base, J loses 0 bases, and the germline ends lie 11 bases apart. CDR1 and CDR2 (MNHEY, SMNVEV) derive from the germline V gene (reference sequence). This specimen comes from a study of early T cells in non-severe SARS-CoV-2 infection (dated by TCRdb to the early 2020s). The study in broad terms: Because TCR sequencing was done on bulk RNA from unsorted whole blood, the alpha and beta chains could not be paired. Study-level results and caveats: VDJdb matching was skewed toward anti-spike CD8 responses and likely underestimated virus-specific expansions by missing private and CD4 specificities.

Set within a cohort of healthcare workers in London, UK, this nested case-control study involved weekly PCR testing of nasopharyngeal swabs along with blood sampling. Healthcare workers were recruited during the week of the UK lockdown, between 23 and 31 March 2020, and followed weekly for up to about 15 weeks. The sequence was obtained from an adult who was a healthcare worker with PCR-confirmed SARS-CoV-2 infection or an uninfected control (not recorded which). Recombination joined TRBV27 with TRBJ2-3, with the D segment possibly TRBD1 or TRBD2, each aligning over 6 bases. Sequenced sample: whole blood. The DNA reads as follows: TGTGCCAGCAGTTTATACGGGGGCCCTAGCACAGATACGCAGTATTTT. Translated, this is CASSLYGGPSTDTQYF.